The 27 T cell receptor beta chains reported below all come from one sample, sequenced in a study of identical twins' blood T cells (dated by TCRdb to the early 2010s). To prepare the library, 5' RACE was applied. This sample was sequenced with an Illumina Genome Analyzer IIx. The public reads were quality trimmed at Q25 with fastp and then assembled into clones with MiXCR by TCRdb, keeping productive beta chains. Rows merge per CDR3 protein into single entries with the most common DNA and genes. This sample has roughly 380,000 distinct CDR3 sequences in its table, and around 30% of those were observed once. The top ten clones comprise about 6% of the sample. The sequencing sample was made of PBMCs. These receptors all stem from a woman aged 18 to 55 in good health.

The chain joins TRBV29-1 to TRBJ2-1; D not resolved. Between the trimmed V and J ends, which lost 5 bases and 4 bases, there was a span of 12 bases. Germline CDR1 SQVTM, CDR2 ANQGSEA. The CDR3 covers 13 residues. CDR3 sequence (DNA): TGCAGCGTTAGCCTTGGGCTATACAATGAGCAGTTCTTC. Its protein product is CSVSLGLYNEQFF.

The table lists this clonotype with a few counts. The chain recombines TRBV14 with TRBJ2-2; TRBD2 is a possible D gene (5 bases). Per germline, CDR1 SGHDN and CDR2 FVKESK. The V end lost 0 bases, the J end lost 4 bases, and 6 bases lay between the germline ends. The CDR3 is made up of 14 amino acids. CDR3 region: CASSQERVTGELFF. The CDR3 coding sequence is TGTGCCAGCAGCCAAGAGCGGGTCACCGGGGAGCTGTTTTTT. Supplemented by reference TRBV14 and TRBJ2-2, the full variable domain reads EAGVTQFPSHSVIEKGQTVTLRCDPISGHDNLYWYRRVMGKEIKFLLHFVKESKQDESGMPNNRFLAERTGGTYSTLKVQPAELEDSGVYFCASSQERVTGELFFGEGSRLTVL.

The chain recombines TRBV9 with TRBJ2-1, with unresolved D. Germline assignment: CDR1 SGDLS and CDR2 YYNGEE. The germline V and J ends were trimmed by 1 base and 2 bases, with 10 bases remaining between them. This CDR3 comprises 15 residues. The CDR3 bases are TGTGCCAGCAGCGTACCCATCGGCACCTACAATGAGCAGTTCTTC. Translating gives CASSVPIGTYNEQFF.

The CDR3 DNA is TGTGCCAGCAGCTTAGTTGAAAAACTGTTTTTT. Residues: CASSLVEKLFF. The V call is TRBV7-9, the J call TRBJ1-4; D unresolved. The CDR3 sequence is 11 residues long. V shed 1 base and J shed 7 bases, with 1 base lying between them. The V gene's germline CDR1 is SEHNR and CDR2 FQNEAQ (reference sequence).

This clonotype was seen repeatedly, ten times or more. The V and J genes are TRBV29-1 and TRBJ1-1; no clear D gene. The CDR3 loop spans 10 amino acids. CDR1 is SQVTM and CDR2 is ANQGSEA in the germline V gene. V dropped 6 bases and J dropped 6 bases, with 8 bases sitting between them. CDR3 protein: CSVKSPEAFF. The CDR3, as DNA: TGCAGCGTGAAGTCCCCTGAAGCTTTCTTT. Filled out from reference TRBV29-1 and TRBJ1-1, the complete variable domain reads SAVISQKPSRDICQRGTSLTIQCQVDSQVTMMFWYRQQPGQSLTLIATANQGSEATYESGFVIDKFPISRPNLTFSTLTVSNMSPEDSSIYLCSVKSPEAFFGQGTRLTVV.

This clonotype was seen many times. The gene calls are TRBV4-3 and TRBJ1-4; D is undetermined. V dropped 0 bases and J dropped 14 bases, with 13 bases sitting between them. CDR1 LGHNA and CDR2 YSLEER come from the germline V gene. The CDR3 is made up of 13 amino acids. CDR3 DNA sequence: TGCGCCAGCAGCCAAGATGTGCGAAGATCTCTGTTTTTT. Amino acid sequence: CASSQDVRRSLFF.

The chain recombines TRBV9 with TRBJ2-4; 8 bases align to TRBD1. Unmatched junction bases numbered 6, after V lost 3 bases and J lost 7 bases. In germline, CDR1 is SGDLS, CDR2 YYNGEE. The CDR3 is 14 amino acids. DNA for the CDR3: TGTGCCAGCAGCGCCGGACAGGGAAAGAACATTCAGTACTTC. The encoded protein is CASSAGQGKNIQYF.

This sequence joins TRBV9 and TRBJ1-5, with 7 bases fitting TRBD1. The germline V gene encodes CDR1 SGDLS and CDR2 YYNGEE. This CDR3 region has 15 residues. With V trimmed by 3 bases and J by 1 base, 4 bases remained unmatched. CDR3 DNA: TGTGCCAGCAGCGCCGAGGGACAGAGCAATCAGCCCCAGCATTTT. Amino acid sequence: CASSAEGQSNQPQHF.

Details on this clonotype: Germline is not matched at one junction end, which may reflect a read error. This chain joins TRBV11-2 and TRBJ2-6, with a possible D match to TRBD1 (5 bases). Germline V gene lookup returns CDR1 SGHAT and CDR2 FQNNGV. This CDR3 has 12 residues. The CDR3 region is CAIPVGANILTF. Written as DNA, the CDR3 is TGTGCCATTCCAGTTGGGGCCAACATCCTGACTTTC.

J is TRBJ1-3 and V is TRBV5-1; D is unresolved. The V gene's germline CDR1 is SGHRS and CDR2 YFSETQ. The ends were cut back, 0 bases at V and 7 bases at J, with 5 bases in the middle. CDR3 length: 12 residues. CDR3 loop: CASSLDANTIYF. The CDR3, as DNA: TGCGCCAGCAGCTTGGATGCGAACACCATATATTTT.

J is TRBJ2-2 and V is TRBV7-8; either TRBD1 or TRBD2 may fit D (5 bases each). Germline loops: CDR1 SGHVS, CDR2 FQNEAQ. The CDR3 consists of 16 residues. Trimming left V 2 bases short and J 4 bases short, with 14 bases between. The CDR3 nucleotides read TGTGCCAGCAGCTTATCCGGGACCATGGGCACCGGGGAGCTGTTTTTT. Its translation is CASSLSGTMGTGELFF.

As regards this clonotype: Mismatch with germline at one junction end may stem from a read error. The chain carries TRBV7-9 and TRBJ1-1; no definite D call. The CDR3 sequence is 13 residues long. The V gene's germline CDR1 is SEHNR and CDR2 FQNEAQ (reference sequence). CDR3 loop: CAGSRQVNTEAFF. As DNA, the CDR3 is TGTGCCGGCAGCAGACAAGTGAACACTGAAGCTTTCTTT.

The chain uses TRBV7-2 and TRBJ1-5, with D maybe TRBD1 (5 bases). The germline V gene has CDR1 SGHTA and CDR2 FQGNSA. This CDR3 has 14 amino acids. The V gene lost 5 bases and the J gene lost 5 bases, with 13 bases spanning the gap. CDR3 sequence reads: CASSRDQGYQPQHF. CDR3 coding DNA: TGTGCCAGCAGCCGCGATCAGGGTTATCAGCCCCAGCATTTT.

This clonotype was seen more than once but under ten times. The chain links TRBV12-3 or TRBV12-4 to TRBJ1-2; TRBD1 agrees at 9 bases. CDR3 length equals 16 residues. The ends lost 6 bases at V and 4 bases at J; junction bases unmatched: 12. As DNA, the CDR3 is TGTGCCAGCAGGGAAACAGGGGGCCCCCTCTTCTATGGCTACACCTTC. Translation: CASRETGGPLFYGYTF.

This sequence joins TRBV11-2 and TRBJ1-4; D is undetermined. This CDR3 contains 15 residues. The germline V gene has CDR1 SGHAT and CDR2 FQNNGV. Trimming shortened V by 9 bases and J by 7 bases, and 21 bases separated the two germline ends. The CDR3 sequence: CASSPTPKPGEKLFF. CDR3 sequence (DNA): TGTGCCAGTAGCCCAACACCGAAACCGGGTGAAAAACTGTTTTTT. Full variable domain (remainder filled in from reference TRBV11-2 and TRBJ1-4): EAGVAQSPRYKIIEKRQSVAFWCNPISGHATLYWYQQILGQGPKLLIQFQNNGVVDDSQLPKDRFSAERLKGVDSTLKIQPAKLEDSAVYLCASSPTPKPGEKLFFGSGTQLSVL.

CDR3 sequence: CASGPGQGPETQYF. The CDR3 nucleotides are TGTGCTAGTGGTCCCGGTCAGGGGCCCGAGACCCAGTACTTC. This rearrangement joins TRBV12-5 to TRBJ2-5, with D possibly matching TRBD1 (6 bases). The V gene's germline CDR1 is LGHNT and CDR2 FRNRAP. V lost 5 bases to trimming and J lost 5 bases, with 15 bases between them. CDR3 size: 14 residues.

This rearrangement joins TRBV10-3 to TRBJ2-7; TRBD1 or TRBD2 may be the D gene (5 bases each). V dropped 5 bases and J dropped 4 bases, with 9 bases sitting between them. Per germline, CDR1 ENHRY and CDR2 SYGVKD. The CDR3 runs 12 residues. CDR3 coding DNA: TGTGCCATCAGTTGGGACGATTACGAGCAGTACTTC. Translation gives CAISWDDYEQYF.

The CDR3 here is CASSPKRLLQETQYF. The CDR3 DNA reads as TGTGCCAGCAGCCCGAAGCGACTACTTCAAGAGACCCAGTACTTC. This rearrangement joins TRBV7-9 to TRBJ2-5, with a weak D call TRBD2 (5 bases). The germline V and J ends were trimmed by 5 bases and 2 bases, with 15 bases remaining between them. CDR3 length equals 15 residues. The V gene's germline CDR1 is SEHNR and CDR2 FQNEAQ (reference sequence).

This clonotype was counted between two and nine times. The V gene is TRBV20-1, the J gene TRBJ2-3; 8 bases are a match to TRBD2. With V trimmed by 3 bases and J by 6 bases, 8 bases remained unmatched. The CDR3 is 14 residues long. Germline V CDR1 and CDR2: DFQATT, SNEGSKA (reference sequence). Here the CDR3 reads CSARVAGTVDTQYF. CDR3 nucleotide sequence: TGCAGTGCTAGGGTAGCGGGGACGGTCGATACGCAGTATTTT.

This chain joins TRBV7-8 and TRBJ2-2; unclear D gene. Germline CDR1 reads SGHVS; CDR2 reads FQNEAQ. The CDR3 covers 15 residues. V shed 1 base and J shed 4 bases, with 10 bases lying between them. The CDR3 here is CASSLVRISTGELFF. In nucleotides, the CDR3 is TGTGCCAGCAGCTTAGTCCGCATCAGCACCGGGGAGCTGTTTTTT.

The chain recombines TRBV7-9 with TRBJ1-2; 8 bases line up with TRBD1. Trimming removed 5 bases from V and 7 bases from J; junction bases left unmatched: 6. This CDR3 has 13 amino acids. CDR1 is SEHNR and CDR2 is FQNEAQ in the germline V gene (reference sequence). The CDR3 DNA follows: TGTGCCAGCAGCGCCGTACAGGGGGTTGGCTACACCTTC. This encodes CASSAVQGVGYTF.

This clonotype is a singleton in its sample. The germline gene is not matched at one end of the junction; a read error may be the cause. The rearrangement joins TRBV5-1 to TRBJ1-3; no clear D. The length of the CDR3 is 13 residues. CDR1 SGHRS and CDR2 YFSETQ come from the germline V gene. CDR3 in amino acids: CASSDPLGNAIYF. CDR3 in DNA: TGCGCCAGCAGCGATCCCCTTGGAAACGCCATATATTTT.

The chain couples TRBV7-8 to TRBJ1-6, with a weak D call TRBD1 (5 bases). Trimming removed 1 base at V and 0 bases at J, with 13 bases between. This CDR3 spans 18 amino acids. The germline V gene encodes CDR1 SGHVS and CDR2 FQNEAQ. CDR3 in DNA: TGTGCCAGCAGCTTAGGAGGGACGGCGAGCTCCTATAATTCACCCCTCCACTTT. Amino acids: CASSLGGTASSYNSPLHF.

This rearrangement joins TRBV10-3 to TRBJ1-6, with D possibly being TRBD1 (5 bases). Trimming stripped 0 bases from V and 4 bases from J, with 7 bases between. CDR1 is ENHRY, CDR2 SYGVKD, per germline. The CDR3 runs to 15 residues. CDR3 in DNA: TGTGCCATCAGTGAGTCTCGACAGTATAATTCACCCCTCCACTTT. This sequence encodes CAISESRQYNSPLHF.

The rearrangement links TRBV20-1 to TRBJ2-5; 10 nucleotides match TRBD2. V gave up 2 bases and J gave up 10 bases; unmatched junction bases: 10. Germline lookup yields CDR1 DFQATT and CDR2 SNEGSKA (reference sequence). The CDR3 is made up of 14 amino acids. CDR3 sequence: CSARLAGAEGNQYF. In DNA form, the CDR3 reads TGCAGTGCTAGACTAGCGGGGGCCGAAGGCAACCAGTACTTC.

The chain employs TRBV18 and TRBJ1-1; D is unresolved. Germline V gene sequence: CDR1 KGHSH, CDR2 LQKENI. The CDR3 length is 16 residues. Between the trimmed V and J ends, which lost 3 bases and 3 bases, there was a span of 17 bases. Written as DNA, the CDR3 is TGTGCCAGCTCACCCTGGGGTGGAAGGAAGGACACTGAAGCTTTCTTT. Its translation: CASSPWGGRKDTEAFF.

This clonotype showed up many times. The J gene is TRBJ1-2, the V gene TRBV9; D is unresolved. V lost 2 bases, J lost 4 bases, and 6 bases lay in between. The CDR3 has 12 amino acids. CDR1 and CDR2 (germline): SGDLS, YYNGEE. The chain's CDR3 is CASSVPGYGYTF. CDR3 DNA: TGTGCCAGCAGCGTCCCAGGCTATGGCTACACCTTC.